The clone carrying this T cell receptor beta chain turned up a few times. Antigen: not known. Researchers prepared the TCRbeta library using unique molecular identifiers, the study reports. TCRdb ran MiXCR on the PCR reads and lists one entry per CDR3 protein. The sample includes under 450,000 distinct CDR3 sequences, under 20% of them seen just once. Germline CDR1 reads DFQATT; CDR2 reads SNEGSKA (reference sequence). Trimming took 0 bases from V and 4 from J, leaving 14 bases between them. CDR3 size: 15 residues. The sample is drawn from a study of T-cell reconstitution after alpha-beta-depleted transplantation in children. General study results and limits: A year post-transplant, T-cell counts and diversity derived mostly from newly produced T cells.

The sequence was obtained from a boy less than two years old who had a stem cell transplant for Wiskott-Aldrich syndrome, so the T cells may come from the graft donor. This chain connects TRBV20-1 to TRBJ2-3; D not certain. The sequenced sample was PBMCs, mostly from graft donor cells, obtained 360 days after TCRalphabeta/CD19-depleted stem cell transplant. CDR3 region: CSARDDKHYADTQYF. The CDR3 region has the DNA TGCAGTGCTAGAGACGACAAGCACTACGCAGATACGCAGTATTTT.